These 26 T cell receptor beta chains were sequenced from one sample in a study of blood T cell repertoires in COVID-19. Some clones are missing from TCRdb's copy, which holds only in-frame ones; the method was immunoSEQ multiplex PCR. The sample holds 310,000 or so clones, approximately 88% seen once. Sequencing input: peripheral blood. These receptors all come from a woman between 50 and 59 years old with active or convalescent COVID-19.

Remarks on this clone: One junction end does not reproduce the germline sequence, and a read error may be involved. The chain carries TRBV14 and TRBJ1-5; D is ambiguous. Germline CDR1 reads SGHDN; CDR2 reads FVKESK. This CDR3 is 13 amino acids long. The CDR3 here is CTSSQFGSQPQHF. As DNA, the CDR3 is TGTACCAGCAGCCAATTCGGTTCACAGCCCCAGCATTTT.

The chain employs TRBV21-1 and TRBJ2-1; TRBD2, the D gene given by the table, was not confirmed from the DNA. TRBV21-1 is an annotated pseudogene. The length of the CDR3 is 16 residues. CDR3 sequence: CASSIRREGPGNEQFF. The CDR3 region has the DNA TGTGCCAGCAGCATAAGGCGGGAGGGCCCCGGCAATGAGCAGTTCTTC.

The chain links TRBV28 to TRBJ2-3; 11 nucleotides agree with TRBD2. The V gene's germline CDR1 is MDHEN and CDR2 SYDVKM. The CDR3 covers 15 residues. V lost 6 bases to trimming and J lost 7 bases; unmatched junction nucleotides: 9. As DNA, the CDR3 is TGTGCCAGCAGGCCTAGCGGGAGGCTGCAGTATACGCAGTATTTT. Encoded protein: CASRPSGRLQYTQYF.

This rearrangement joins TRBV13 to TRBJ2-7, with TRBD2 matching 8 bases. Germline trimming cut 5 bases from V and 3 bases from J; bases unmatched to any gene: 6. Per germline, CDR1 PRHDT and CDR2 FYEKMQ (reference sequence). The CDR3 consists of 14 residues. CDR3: CASSPPGGVYEQYF. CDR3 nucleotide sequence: TGTGCCAGCAGCCCACCGGGAGGGGTCTACGAGCAGTACTTC.

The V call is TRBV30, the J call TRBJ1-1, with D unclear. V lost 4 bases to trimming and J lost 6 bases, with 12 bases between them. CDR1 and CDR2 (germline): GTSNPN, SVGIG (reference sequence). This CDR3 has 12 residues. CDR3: CAWNDGEPEAFF. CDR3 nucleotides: TGTGCCTGGAACGACGGAGAGCCTGAAGCTTTCTTT.

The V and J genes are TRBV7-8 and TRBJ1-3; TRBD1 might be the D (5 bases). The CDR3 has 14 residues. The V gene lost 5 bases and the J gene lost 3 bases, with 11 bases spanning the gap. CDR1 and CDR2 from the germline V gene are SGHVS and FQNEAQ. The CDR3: CASSLGGGGNTIYF. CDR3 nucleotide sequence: TGTGCCAGCAGCCTGGGGGGAGGTGGAAACACCATATATTTT.

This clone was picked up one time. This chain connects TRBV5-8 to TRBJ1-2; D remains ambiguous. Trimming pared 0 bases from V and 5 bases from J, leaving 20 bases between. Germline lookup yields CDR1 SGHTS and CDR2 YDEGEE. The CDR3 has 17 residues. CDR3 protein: CASSLVGRRSLEYGYTF. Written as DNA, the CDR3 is TGTGCCAGCAGCTTGGTTGGCAGACGTTCCCTGGAGTATGGCTACACCTTC.

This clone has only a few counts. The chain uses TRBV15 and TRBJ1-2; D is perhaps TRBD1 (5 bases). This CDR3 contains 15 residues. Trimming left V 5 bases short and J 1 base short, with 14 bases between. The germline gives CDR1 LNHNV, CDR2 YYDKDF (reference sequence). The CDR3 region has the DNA TGTGCCACCAGCCGGGACGACGGGGGTAACTATGGCTACACCTTC. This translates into CATSRDDGGNYGYTF.

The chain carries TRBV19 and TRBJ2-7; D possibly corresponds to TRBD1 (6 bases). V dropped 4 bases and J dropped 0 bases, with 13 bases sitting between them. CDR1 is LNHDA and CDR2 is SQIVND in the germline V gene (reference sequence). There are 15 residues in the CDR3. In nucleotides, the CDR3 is TGTGCCAGTAGTAACTTGGACAGTAGCTCCTACGAGCAGTACTTC. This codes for CASSNLDSSSYEQYF.

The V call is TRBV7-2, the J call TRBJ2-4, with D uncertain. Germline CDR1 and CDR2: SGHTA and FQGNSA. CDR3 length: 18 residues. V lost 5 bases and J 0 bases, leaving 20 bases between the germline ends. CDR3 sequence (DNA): TGTGCCAGCAGCGCCACTCTAGGTCTCAACTTAGCCAAAAACATTCAGTACTTC. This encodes CASSATLGLNLAKNIQYF.

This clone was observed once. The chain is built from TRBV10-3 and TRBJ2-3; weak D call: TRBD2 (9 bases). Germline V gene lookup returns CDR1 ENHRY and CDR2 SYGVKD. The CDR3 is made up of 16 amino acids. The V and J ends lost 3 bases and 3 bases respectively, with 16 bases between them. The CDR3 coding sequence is TGTGCCATCAGTGATCTAGCGGGACAGGCTACAGATACGCAGTATTTT. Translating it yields CAISDLAGQATDTQYF.

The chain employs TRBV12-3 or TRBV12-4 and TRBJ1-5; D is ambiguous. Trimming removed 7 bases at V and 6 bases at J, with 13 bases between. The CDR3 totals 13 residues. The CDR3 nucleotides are TGTGCCAGCACCGCCCGGGAGGGTCAGCCCCAGCATTTT. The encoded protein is CASTAREGQPQHF.

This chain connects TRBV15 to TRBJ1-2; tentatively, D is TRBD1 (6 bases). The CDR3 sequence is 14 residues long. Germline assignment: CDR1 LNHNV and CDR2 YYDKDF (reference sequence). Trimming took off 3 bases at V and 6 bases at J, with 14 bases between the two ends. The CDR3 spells CATSRVGAGDGYTF. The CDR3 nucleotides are TGTGCCACCAGCAGGGTTGGCGCAGGGGATGGCTACACCTTC.

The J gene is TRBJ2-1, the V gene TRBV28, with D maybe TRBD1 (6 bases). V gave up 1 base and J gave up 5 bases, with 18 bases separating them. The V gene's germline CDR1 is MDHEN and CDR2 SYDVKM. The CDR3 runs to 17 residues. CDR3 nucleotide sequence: TGTGCCAGCAGTTTATATACCGGACAGTTGTTGAACAATGAGCAGTTCTTC. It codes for CASSLYTGQLLNNEQFF.

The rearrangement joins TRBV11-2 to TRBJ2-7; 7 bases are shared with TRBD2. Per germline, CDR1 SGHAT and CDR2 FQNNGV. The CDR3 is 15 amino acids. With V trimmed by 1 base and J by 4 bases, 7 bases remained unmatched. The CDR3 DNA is TGTGCCAGCAGCTTAGGGGCTAGCGGTGCGTACGAGCAGTACTTC. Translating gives CASSLGASGAYEQYF.

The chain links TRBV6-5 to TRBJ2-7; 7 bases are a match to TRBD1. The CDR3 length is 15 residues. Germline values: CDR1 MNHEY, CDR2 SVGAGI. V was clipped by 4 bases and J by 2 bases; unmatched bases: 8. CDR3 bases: TGTGCCAGCAGTTTACCCGGGACAGTAACCTACGAGCAGTACTTC. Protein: CASSLPGTVTYEQYF.

The CDR3 loop reads CASSQRPQTGVLNTEAFF. The CDR3 DNA is TGTGCCAGCAGCCAACGCCCCCAGACAGGCGTGTTGAACACTGAAGCTTTCTTT. V and J are TRBV14 and TRBJ1-1; a weak D match, TRBD1 (6 bases). Germline assignment: CDR1 SGHDN and CDR2 FVKESK. CDR3 size: 18 residues. Trimming stripped 2 bases from V and 0 bases from J, with 19 bases between.

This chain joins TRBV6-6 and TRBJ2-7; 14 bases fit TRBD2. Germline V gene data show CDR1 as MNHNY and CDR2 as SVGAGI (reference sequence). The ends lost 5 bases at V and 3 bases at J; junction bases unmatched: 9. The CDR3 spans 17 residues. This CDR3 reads CASSRNGLAGGSYEQYF. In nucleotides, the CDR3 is TGTGCCAGCAGTCGAAATGGACTAGCGGGAGGCAGCTACGAGCAGTACTTC.

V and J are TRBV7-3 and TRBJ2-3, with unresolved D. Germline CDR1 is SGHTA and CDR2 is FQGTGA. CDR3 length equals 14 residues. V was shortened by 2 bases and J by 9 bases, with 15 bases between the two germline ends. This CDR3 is CASSLDLTLNTQYF. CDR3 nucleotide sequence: TGTGCCAGCAGCTTAGACTTAACCTTGAACACGCAGTATTTT.

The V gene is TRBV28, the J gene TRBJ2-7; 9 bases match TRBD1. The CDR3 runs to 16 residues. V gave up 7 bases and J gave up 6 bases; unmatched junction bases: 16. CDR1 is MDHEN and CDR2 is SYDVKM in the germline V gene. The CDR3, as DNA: TGTGCCAGCAAGGGTTCGGGGACAGGGAGGGGAAGCGAGCAGTACTTC. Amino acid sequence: CASKGSGTGRGSEQYF. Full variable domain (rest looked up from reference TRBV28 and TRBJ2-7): DVKVTQSSRYLVKRTGEKVFLECVQDMDHENMFWYRQDPGLGLRLIYFSYDVKMKEKGDIPEGYSVSREKKERFSLILESASTNQTSMYLCASKGSGTGRGSEQYFGPGTRLTVT.

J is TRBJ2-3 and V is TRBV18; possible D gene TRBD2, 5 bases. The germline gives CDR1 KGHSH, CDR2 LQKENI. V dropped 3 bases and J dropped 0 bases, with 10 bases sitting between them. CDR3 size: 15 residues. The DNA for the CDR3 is TGTGCCAGCTCACCCGTAGGCGGGAGCACAGATACGCAGTATTTT. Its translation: CASSPVGGSTDTQYF.

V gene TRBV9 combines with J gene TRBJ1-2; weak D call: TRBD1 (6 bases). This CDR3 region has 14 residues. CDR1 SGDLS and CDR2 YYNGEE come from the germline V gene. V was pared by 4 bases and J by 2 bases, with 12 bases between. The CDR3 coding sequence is TGTGCCAGCAGCCCCACAGGACAGAACTATGGCTACACCTTC. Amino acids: CASSPTGQNYGYTF.

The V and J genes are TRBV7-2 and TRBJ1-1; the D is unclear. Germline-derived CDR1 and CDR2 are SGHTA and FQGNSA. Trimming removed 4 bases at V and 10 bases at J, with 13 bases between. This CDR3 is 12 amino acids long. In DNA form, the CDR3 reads TGTGCCAGCAGCTCGAGCCGGGTGAGAGCTTTCTTT. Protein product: CASSSSRVRAFF.

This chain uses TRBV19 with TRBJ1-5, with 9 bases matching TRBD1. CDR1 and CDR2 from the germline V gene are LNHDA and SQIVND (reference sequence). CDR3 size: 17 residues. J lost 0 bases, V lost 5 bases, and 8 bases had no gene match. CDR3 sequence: CASSGDRVLYSNQPQHF. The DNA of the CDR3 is TGTGCCAGTAGTGGGGACAGGGTACTCTATAGCAATCAGCCCCAGCATTTT.

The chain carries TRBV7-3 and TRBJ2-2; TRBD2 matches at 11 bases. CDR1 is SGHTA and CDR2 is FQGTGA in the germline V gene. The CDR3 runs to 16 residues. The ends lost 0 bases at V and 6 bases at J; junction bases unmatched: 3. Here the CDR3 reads CASSLTSGRASGELFF. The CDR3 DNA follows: TGTGCCAGCAGCTTAACTAGCGGGAGGGCCTCCGGGGAGCTGTTTTTT.

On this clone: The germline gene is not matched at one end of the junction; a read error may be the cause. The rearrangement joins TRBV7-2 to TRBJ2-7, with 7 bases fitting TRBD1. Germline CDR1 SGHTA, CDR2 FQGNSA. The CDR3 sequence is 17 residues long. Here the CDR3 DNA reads TGTGCCAGCAGCTTAGTGGGGCGAGGGGGCCTCTCCGACGAGCAGTACTTC. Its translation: CASSLVGRGGLSDEQYF.